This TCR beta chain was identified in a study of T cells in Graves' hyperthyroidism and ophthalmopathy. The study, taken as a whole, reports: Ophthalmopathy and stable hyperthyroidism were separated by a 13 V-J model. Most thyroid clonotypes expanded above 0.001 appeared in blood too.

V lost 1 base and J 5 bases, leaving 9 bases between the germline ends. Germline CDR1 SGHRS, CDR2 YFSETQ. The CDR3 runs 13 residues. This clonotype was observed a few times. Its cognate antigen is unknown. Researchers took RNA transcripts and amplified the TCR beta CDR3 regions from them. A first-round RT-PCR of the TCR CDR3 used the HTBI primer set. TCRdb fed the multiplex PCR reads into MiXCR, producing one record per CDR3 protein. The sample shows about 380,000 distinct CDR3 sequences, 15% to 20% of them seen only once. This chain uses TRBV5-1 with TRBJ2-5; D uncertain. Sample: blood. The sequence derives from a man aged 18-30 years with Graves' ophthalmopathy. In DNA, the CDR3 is TGCGCCAGCAGCTTGAATCGGCGGGAGACCCAGTACTTC. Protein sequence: CASSLNRRETQYF.